This T cell receptor (beta chain) was sequenced in a study of T cells after yellow fever vaccination. Study-wide findings and caveats: Overlap between CD4 and CD8 compartments was detected for a small share of clonotypes. Abundant clonotypes from the bulk population could contaminate FACS-sorted repertoires.

Concerning this clonotype itself: The antigen remains undetermined.

The CDR3 is made up of 15 amino acids. V was clipped by 5 bases and J by 0 bases, with 17 bases between them. CDR1 and CDR2 from the germline V gene are DFQATT and SNEGSKA (reference sequence). For TCR, cDNA came from 5'RACE template switching, which added a universal primer site and UMIs. TCRdb recomputed calls from the 5' RACE reads with MiXCR, one row per CDR3 protein. The sample consists of nearly 70,000 distinct CDR3 sequences, approximately 7% of them appearing once. The receptor was derived from a man between 18 and 35 years old who received the YFV17D yellow fever vaccine. The genes are TRBV20-1 and TRBJ2-7; possibly TRBD2 for D (6 bases). The source material was CD8+ T cells sorted from PBMCs, sampled more than 35 days after the first yellow fever vaccination. The CDR3 DNA follows: TGCAGTGCTCGGGAAGGGAGGATGAGCTCCTACGAGCAGTACTTC. Amino acids: CSAREGRMSSYEQYF.